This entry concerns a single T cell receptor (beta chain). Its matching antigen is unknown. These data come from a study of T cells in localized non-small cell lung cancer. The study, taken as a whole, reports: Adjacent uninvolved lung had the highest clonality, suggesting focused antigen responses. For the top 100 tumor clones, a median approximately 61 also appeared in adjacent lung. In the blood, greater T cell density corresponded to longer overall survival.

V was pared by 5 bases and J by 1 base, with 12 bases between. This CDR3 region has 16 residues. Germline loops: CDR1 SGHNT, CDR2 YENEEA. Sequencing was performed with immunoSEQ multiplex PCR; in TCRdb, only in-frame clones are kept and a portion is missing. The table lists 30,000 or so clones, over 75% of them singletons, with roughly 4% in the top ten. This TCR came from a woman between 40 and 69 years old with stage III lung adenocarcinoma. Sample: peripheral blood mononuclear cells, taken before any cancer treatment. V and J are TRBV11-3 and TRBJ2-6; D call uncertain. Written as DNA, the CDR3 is TGTGCCAGCAGCCCGCGGACGGAATCTGGGGCCAACGTCCTGACTTTC. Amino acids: CASSPRTESGANVLTF.